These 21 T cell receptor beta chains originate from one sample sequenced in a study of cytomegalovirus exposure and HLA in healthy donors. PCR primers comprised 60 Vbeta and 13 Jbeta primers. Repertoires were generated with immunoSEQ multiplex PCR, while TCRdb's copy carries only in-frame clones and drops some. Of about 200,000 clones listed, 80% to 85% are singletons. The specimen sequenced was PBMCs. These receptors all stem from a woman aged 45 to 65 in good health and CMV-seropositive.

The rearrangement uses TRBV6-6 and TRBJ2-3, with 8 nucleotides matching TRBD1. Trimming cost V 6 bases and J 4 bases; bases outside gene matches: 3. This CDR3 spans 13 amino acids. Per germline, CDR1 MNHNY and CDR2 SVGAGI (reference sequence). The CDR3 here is CASRDRAADTQYF. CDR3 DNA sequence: TGTGCCAGCAGGGACAGGGCAGCAGATACGCAGTATTTT.

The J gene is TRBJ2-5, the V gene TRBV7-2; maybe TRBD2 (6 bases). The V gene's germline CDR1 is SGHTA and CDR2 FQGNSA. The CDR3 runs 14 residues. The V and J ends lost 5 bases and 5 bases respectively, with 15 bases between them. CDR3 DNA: TGTGCCAGCAGCGGGGGGAAGTCCCGGGAGACCCAGTACTTC. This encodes CASSGGKSRETQYF.

The chain's CDR3 is CASSLTSGTNTGELFF. The CDR3 DNA reads TGTGCCAGCAGCTTAACTAGCGGAACGAACACCGGGGAGCTGTTTTTT. The rearrangement joins TRBV7-3 to TRBJ2-2; D is possibly TRBD2 (6 bases). The V end lost 0 bases, the J end lost 0 bases, and 8 bases lay between the germline ends. The CDR3 sequence is 16 residues long. In germline, CDR1 is SGHTA, CDR2 FQGTGA.

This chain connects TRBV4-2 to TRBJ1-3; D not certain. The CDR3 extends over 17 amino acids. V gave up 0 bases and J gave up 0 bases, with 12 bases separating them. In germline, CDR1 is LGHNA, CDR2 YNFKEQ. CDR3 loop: CASSQERLTSSGNTIYF. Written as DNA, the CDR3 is TGTGCCAGCAGCCAAGAGCGGCTAACAAGCTCTGGAAACACCATATATTTT.

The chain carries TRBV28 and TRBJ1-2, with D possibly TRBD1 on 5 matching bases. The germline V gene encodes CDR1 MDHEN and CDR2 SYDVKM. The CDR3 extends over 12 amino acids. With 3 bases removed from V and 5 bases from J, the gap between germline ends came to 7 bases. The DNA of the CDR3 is TGTGCCAGCAGTTTTGGGGCTTATGGCTACACCTTC. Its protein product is CASSFGAYGYTF.

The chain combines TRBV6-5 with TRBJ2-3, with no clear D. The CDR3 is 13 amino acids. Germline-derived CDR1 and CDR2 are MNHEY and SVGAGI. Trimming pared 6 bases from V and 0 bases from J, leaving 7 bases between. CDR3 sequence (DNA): TGTGCCAGCAGAGCCGGGAGCACAGATACGCAGTATTTT. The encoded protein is CASRAGSTDTQYF.

For the CDR3, the DNA is TGTGCCAGCAGCTTGGGGGACAGGGGATCTGAAAAACTGTTTTTT. Its protein product is CASSLGDRGSEKLFF. The chain has TRBV5-5 and TRBJ1-4; 10 bases match TRBD1. The junction had 3 bases not matched to a gene; V was cut back by 0 bases and J by 7 bases. The CDR3 spans 15 residues. The germline gives CDR1 SGHKS, CDR2 YYEKEE (reference sequence).

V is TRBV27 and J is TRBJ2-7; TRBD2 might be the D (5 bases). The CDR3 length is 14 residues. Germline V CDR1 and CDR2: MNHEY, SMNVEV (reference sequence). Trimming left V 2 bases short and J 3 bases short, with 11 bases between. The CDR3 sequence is CASSLRGKVYEQYF. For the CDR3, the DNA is TGTGCCAGCAGTTTACGAGGGAAAGTCTACGAGCAGTACTTC.

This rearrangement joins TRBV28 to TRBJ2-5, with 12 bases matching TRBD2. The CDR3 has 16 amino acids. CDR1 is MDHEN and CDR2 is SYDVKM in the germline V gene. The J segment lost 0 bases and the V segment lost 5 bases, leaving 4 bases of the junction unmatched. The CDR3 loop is CASSQGLAGNQETQYF. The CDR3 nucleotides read TGTGCCAGCAGTCAAGGACTAGCGGGGAACCAAGAGACCCAGTACTTC.

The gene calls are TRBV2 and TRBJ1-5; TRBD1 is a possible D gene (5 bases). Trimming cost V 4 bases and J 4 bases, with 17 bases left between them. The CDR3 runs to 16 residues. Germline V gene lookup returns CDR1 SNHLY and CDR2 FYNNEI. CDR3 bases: TGTGCCAGCAGTGTGGCAGGGTCCTTCAAGAATCAGCCCCAGCATTTT. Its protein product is CASSVAGSFKNQPQHF.

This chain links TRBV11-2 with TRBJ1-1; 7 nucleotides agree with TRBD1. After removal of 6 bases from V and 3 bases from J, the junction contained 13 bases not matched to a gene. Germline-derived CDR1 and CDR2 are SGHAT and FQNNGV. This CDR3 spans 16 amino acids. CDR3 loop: CASSFTPDRPDTEAFF. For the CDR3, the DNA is TGTGCCAGCAGTTTTACACCGGACAGGCCGGACACTGAAGCTTTCTTT. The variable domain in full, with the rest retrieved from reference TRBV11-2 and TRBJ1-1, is EAGVAQSPRYKIIEKRQSVAFWCNPISGHATLYWYQQILGQGPKLLIQFQNNGVVDDSQLPKDRFSAERLKGVDSTLKIQPAKLEDSAVYLCASSFTPDRPDTEAFFGQGTRLTVV.

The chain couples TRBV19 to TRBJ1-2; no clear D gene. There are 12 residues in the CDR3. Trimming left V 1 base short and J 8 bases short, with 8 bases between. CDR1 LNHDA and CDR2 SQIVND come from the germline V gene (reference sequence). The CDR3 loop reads CASSIAAGGYTF. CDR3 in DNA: TGTGCCAGTAGTATAGCTGCAGGAGGCTACACCTTC.

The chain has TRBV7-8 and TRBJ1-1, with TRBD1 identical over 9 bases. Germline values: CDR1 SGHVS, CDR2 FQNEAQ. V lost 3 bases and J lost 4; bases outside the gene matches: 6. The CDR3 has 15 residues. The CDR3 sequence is CASSFQQGASTEAFF. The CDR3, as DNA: TGTGCCAGCAGCTTTCAACAGGGGGCGAGCACTGAAGCTTTCTTT.

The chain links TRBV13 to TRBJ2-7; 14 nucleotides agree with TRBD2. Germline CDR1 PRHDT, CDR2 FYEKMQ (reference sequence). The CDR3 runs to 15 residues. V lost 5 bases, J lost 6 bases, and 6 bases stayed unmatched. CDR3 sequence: CASSRPGLAGAEQYF. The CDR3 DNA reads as TGTGCCAGCAGCCGACCGGGACTAGCGGGAGCCGAGCAGTACTTC. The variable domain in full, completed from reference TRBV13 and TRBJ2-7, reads AAGVIQSPRHLIKEKRETATLKCYPIPRHDTVYWYQQGPGQDPQFLISFYEKMQSDKGSIPDRFSAQQFSDYHSELNMSSLELGDSALYFCASSRPGLAGAEQYFGPGTRLTVT.

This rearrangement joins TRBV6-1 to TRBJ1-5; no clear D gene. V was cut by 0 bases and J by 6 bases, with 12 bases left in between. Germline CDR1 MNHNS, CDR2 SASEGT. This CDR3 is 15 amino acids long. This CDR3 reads CASSEARGSSQPQHF. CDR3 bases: TGTGCCAGCAGTGAAGCGCGAGGGTCATCTCAGCCCCAGCATTTT.

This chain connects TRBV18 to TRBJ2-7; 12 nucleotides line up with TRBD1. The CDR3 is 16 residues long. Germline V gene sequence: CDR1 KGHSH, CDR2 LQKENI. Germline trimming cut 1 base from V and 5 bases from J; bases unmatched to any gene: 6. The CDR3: CASSPRGDRGLDEQYF. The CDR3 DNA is TGTGCCAGCTCACCACGTGGGGACAGGGGGCTCGACGAGCAGTACTTC.

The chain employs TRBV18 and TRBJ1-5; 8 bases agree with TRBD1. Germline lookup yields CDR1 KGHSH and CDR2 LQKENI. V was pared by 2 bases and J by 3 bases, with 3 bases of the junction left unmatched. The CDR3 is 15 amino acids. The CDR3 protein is CASSPGGQVNQPQHF. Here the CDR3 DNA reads TGTGCCAGCTCACCAGGGGGACAGGTCAATCAGCCCCAGCATTTT.

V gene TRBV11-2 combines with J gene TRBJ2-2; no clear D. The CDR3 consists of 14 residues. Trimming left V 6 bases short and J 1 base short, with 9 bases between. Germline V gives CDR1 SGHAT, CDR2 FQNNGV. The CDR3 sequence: CASRLRLNTGELFF. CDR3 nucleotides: TGTGCCAGCAGACTCAGGCTGAACACCGGGGAGCTGTTTTTT. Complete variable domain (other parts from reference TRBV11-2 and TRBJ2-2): EAGVAQSPRYKIIEKRQSVAFWCNPISGHATLYWYQQILGQGPKLLIQFQNNGVVDDSQLPKDRFSAERLKGVDSTLKIQPAKLEDSAVYLCASRLRLNTGELFFGEGSRLTVL.

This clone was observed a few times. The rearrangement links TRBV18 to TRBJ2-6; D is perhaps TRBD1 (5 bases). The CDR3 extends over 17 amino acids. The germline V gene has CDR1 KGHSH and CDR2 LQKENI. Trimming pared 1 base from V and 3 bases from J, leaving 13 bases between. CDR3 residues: CASSPLSLQGGANVLTF. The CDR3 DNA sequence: TGTGCCAGCTCACCACTTTCCCTGCAGGGTGGGGCCAACGTCCTGACTTTC.

CDR3 coding DNA: TGTGCCAGCAGCTTGAGTCCTGACTCTGGAAACACCATATATTTT. Encoded protein: CASSLSPDSGNTIYF. The chain employs TRBV13 and TRBJ1-3, with D unclear. CDR1 and CDR2 from the germline V gene are PRHDT and FYEKMQ (reference sequence). V was shortened by 3 bases and J by 0 bases, with 9 bases between the two germline ends. This CDR3 contains 15 residues.

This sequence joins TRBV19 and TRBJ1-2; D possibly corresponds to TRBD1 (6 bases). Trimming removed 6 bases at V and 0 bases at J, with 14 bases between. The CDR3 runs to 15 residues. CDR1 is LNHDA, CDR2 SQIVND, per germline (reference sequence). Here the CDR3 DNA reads TGTGCCAGTAGCCCTCGACAGGCTACTAACTATGGCTACACCTTC. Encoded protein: CASSPRQATNYGYTF.